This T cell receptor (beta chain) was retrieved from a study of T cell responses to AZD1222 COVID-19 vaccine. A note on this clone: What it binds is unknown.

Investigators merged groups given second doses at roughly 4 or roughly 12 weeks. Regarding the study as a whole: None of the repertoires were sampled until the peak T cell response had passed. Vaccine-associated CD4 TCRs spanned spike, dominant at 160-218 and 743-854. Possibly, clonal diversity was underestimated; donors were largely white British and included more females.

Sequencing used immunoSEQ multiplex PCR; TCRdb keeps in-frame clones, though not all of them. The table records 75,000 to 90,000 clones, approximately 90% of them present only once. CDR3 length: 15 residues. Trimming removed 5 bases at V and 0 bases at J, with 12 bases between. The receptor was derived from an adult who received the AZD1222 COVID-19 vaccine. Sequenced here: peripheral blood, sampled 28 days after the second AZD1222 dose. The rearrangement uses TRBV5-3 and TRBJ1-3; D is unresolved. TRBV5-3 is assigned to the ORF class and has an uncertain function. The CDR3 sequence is CARRPTDHSGNTIYF. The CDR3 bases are TGTGCCAGAAGACCCACAGATCACTCTGGAAACACCATATATTTT.